This T cell receptor (beta chain) came from a study of T cell responses to AZD1222 COVID-19 vaccine. Produced via immunoSEQ multiplex PCR; TCRdb's table is partial and in-frame only. The data contain some 120,000 clones, about 88% of them seen just once; the ten biggest clones take up around 19%. Between the trimmed V and J ends, which lost 3 bases and 5 bases, there was a span of 23 bases. Germline V lookup: CDR1 MGHRA, CDR2 YSYEKL. The CDR3 loop spans 17 amino acids. A note on this clone: Its target is not known.

Overall study results and limits: Clonal diversity was possibly underestimated, and the donors were mostly white British, with more females.

Here the sequenced sample was peripheral blood, taken on day 0 of MenACWY control vaccination. The clonotype originates from an adult in good health. The chain employs TRBV4-1 and TRBJ2-7; D is uncertain. The CDR3 DNA reads TGCGCCAGCAGCCAGGCCCTTAACACGGCGTATCTCGACGAGCAGTACTTC. As protein: CASSQALNTAYLDEQYF.